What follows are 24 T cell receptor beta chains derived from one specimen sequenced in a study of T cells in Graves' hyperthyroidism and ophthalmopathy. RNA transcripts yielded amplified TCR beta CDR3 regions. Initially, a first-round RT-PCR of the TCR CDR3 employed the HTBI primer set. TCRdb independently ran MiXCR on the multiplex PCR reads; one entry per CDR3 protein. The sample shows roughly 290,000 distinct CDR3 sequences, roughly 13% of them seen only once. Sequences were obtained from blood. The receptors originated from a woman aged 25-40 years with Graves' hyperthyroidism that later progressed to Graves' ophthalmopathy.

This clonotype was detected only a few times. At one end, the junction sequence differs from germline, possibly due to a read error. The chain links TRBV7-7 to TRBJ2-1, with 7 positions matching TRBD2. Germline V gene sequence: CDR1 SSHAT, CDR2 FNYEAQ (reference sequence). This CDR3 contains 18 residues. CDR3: CASSLGFSGLSSYNEQFF. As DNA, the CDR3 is TGTGCTAGCAGCTTAGGGTTTAGCGGGCTAAGCTCCTACAATGAGCAGTTCTTC. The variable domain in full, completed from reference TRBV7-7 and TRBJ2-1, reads GAGVSQSPRYKVTKRGQDVTLRCDPISSHATLYWYQQALGQGPEFLTYFNYEAQPDKSGLPSDRFSAERPEGSISTLTIQRTEQRDSAMYRCASSLGFSGLSSYNEQFFGPGTRLTVL.

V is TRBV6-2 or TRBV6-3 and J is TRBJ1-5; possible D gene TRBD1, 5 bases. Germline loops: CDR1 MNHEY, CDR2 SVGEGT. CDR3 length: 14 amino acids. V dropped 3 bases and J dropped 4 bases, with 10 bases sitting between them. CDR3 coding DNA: TGTGCCAGCAGTTATTATGACAGTAATCAGCCCCAGCATTTT. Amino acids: CASSYYDSNQPQHF.

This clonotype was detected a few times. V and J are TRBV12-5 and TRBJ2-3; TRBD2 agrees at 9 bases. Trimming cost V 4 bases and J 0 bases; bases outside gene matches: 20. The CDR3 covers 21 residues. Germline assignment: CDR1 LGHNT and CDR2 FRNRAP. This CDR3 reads CASGSYRMRLAGRTSTDTQYF. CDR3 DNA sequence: TGTGCTAGTGGTTCCTACCGCATGAGGCTAGCGGGACGGACGAGCACAGATACGCAGTATTTT.

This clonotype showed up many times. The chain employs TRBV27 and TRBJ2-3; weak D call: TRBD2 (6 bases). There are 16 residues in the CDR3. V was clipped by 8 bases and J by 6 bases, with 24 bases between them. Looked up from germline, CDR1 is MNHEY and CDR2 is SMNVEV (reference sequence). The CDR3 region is CASSLTRDFRGDTQYF. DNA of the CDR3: TGTGCCAGCTCTTTGACCCGGGACTTCCGTGGGGATACGCAGTATTTT.

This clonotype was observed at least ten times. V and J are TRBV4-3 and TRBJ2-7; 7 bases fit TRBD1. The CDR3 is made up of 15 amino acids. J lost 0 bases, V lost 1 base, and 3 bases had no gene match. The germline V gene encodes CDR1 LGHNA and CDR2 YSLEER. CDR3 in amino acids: CASSQVRTGSYEQYF. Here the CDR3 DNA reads TGCGCCAGCAGCCAAGTCCGGACAGGCTCCTACGAGCAGTACTTC.

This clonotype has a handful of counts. CDR3 sequence reads: CASSHDYNTIYF. The CDR3 DNA reads as TGTGCCAGCAGCCACGACTACAACACCATATATTTT. V gene TRBV28 combines with J gene TRBJ1-3, with unresolved D. The CDR3 sequence is 12 residues long. V lost 6 bases and J 7 bases, leaving 10 bases between the germline ends. CDR1 is MDHEN, CDR2 SYDVKM, per germline.

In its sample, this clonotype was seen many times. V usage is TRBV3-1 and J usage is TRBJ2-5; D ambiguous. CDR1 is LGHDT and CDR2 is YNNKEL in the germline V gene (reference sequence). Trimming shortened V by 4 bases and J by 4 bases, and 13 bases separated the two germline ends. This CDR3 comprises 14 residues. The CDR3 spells CASSRGLVPETQYF. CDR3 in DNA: TGTGCCAGCAGCCGGGGTCTAGTACCAGAGACCCAGTACTTC.

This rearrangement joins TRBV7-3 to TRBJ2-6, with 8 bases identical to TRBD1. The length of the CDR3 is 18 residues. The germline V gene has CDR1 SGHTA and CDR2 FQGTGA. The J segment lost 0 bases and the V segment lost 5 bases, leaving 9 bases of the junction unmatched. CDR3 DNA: TGTGCCAGCAGCCGCCGGACAGGGTTAAGCTCTGGGGCCAACGTCCTGACTTTC. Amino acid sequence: CASSRRTGLSSGANVLTF.

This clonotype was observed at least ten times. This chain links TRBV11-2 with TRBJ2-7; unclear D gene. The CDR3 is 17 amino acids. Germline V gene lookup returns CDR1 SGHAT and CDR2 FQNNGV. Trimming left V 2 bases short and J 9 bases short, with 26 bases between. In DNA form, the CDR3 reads TGTGCCAGCAGCTTATCGTCAGCAGCATCTATGTCGGGCCCGCAGTACTTC. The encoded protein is CASSLSSAASMSGPQYF.

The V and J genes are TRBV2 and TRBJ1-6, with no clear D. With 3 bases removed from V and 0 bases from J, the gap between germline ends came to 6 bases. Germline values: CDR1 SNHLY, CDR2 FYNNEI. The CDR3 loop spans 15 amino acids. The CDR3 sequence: CASSEESSYNSPLHF. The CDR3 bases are TGTGCCAGCAGTGAGGAGAGCTCCTATAATTCACCCCTCCACTTT.

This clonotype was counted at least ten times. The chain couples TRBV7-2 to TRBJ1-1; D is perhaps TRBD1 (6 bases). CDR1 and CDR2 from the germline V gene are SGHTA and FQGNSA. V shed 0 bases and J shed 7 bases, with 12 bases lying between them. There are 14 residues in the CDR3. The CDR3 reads CASSLAGGPGEAFF. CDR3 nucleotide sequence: TGTGCCAGCAGCTTAGCGGGGGGGCCGGGTGAAGCTTTCTTT.

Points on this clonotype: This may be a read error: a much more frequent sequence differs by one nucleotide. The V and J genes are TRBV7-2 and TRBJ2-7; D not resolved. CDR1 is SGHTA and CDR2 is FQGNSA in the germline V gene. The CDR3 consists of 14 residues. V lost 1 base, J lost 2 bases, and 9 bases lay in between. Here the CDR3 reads CASSLDPYPYEQYF. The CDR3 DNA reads TGTGCCAGCAGCTTAGACCCGTATCCCTACGAGCAGTACTTC.

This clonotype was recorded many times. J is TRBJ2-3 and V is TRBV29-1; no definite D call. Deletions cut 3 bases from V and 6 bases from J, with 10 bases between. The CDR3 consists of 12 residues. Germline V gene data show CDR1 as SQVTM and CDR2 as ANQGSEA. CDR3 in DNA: TGCAGCGTTGACCGCCTCGGTGATACGCAGTATTTT. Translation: CSVDRLGDTQYF.

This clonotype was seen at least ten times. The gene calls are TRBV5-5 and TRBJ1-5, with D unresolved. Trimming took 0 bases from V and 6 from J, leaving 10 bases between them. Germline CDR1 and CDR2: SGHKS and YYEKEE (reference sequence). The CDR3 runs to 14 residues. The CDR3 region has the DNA TGTGCCAGCAGCTTGGAAGTGGGCGCTCAGCCCCAGCATTTT. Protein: CASSLEVGAQPQHF.

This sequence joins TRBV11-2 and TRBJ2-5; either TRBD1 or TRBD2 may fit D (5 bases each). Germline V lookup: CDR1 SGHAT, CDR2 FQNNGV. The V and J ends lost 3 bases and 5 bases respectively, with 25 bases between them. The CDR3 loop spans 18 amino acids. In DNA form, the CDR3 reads TGTGCCAGCAGCTTGAACGGGACCCTAGACAGCTTTCTCGAGACCCAGTACTTC. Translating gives CASSLNGTLDSFLETQYF.

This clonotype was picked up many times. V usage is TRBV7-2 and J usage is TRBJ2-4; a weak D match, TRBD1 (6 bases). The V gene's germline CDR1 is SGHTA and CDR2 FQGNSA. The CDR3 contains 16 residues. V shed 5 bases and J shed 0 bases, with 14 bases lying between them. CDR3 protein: CASSPTGILAKNIQYF. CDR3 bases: TGTGCCAGCAGCCCTACAGGGATACTAGCCAAAAACATTCAGTACTTC.

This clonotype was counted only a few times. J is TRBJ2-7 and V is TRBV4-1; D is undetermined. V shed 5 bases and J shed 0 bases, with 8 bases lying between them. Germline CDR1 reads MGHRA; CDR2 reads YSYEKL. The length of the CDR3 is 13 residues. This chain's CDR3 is CASSYDISYEQYF. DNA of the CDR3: TGCGCCAGCAGCTACGACATCTCCTACGAGCAGTACTTC.

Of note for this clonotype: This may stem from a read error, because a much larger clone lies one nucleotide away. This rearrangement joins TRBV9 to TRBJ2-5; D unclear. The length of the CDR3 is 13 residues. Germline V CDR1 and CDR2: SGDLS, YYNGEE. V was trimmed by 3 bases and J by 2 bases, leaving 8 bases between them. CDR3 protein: CASSAVDQETQYF. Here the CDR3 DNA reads TGTGCCAGCAGCGCAGTGGATCAAGAGACCCAGTACTTC.

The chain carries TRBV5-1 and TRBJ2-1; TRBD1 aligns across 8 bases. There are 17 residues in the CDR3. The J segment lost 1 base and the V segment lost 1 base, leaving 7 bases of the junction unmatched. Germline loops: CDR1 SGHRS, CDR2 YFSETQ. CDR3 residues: CASSLRAGGESYNEQFF. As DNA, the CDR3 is TGCGCCAGCAGCTTGAGGGCAGGGGGCGAATCCTACAATGAGCAGTTCTTC. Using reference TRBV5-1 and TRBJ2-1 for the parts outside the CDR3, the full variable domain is KAGVTQTPRYLIKTRGQQVTLSCSPISGHRSVSWYQQTPGQGLQFLFEYFSETQRNKGNFPGRFSGRQFSNSRSEMNVSTLELGDSALYLCASSLRAGGESYNEQFFGPGTRLTVL.

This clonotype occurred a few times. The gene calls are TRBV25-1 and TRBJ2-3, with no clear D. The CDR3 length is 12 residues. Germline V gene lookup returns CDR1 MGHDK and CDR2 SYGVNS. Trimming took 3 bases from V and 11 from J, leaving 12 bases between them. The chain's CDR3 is CASSDHRKMQYF. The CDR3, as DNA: TGTGCCAGCAGTGATCACAGAAAAATGCAGTATTTT.

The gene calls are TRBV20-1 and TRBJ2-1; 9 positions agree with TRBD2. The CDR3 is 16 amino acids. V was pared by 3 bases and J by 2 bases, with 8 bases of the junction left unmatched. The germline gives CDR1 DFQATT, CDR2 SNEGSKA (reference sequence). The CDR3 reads CSASEVAGGAYNEQFF. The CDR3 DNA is TGCAGTGCTAGTGAGGTCGCGGGAGGGGCCTACAATGAGCAGTTCTTC.

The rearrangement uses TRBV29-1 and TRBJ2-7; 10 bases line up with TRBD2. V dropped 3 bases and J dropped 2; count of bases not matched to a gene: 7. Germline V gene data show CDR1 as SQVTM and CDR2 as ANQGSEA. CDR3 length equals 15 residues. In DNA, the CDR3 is TGCAGCGTTGACTTCGGGACTAGCGAAACCTACGAGCAGTACTTC. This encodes CSVDFGTSETYEQYF.

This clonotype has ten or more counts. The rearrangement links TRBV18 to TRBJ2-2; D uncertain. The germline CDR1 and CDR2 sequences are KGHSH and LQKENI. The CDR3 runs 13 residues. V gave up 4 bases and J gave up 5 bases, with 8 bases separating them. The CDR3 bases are TGTGCCAGCTCACACGAACAGACCGGGGAGCTGTTTTTT. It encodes CASSHEQTGELFF.

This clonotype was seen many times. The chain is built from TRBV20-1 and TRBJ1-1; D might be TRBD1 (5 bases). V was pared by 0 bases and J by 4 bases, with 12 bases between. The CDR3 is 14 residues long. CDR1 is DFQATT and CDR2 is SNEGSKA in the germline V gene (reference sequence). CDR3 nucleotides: TGCAGTGCTAGAGAGCCCGGGGGTGGCACTGAAGCTTTCTTT. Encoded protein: CSAREPGGGTEAFF.